The rows below give T cell receptor beta chains drawn from one sample of a study of identical twins. From the 5' RACE reads, TCRdb called clonotypes with MiXCR, one entry per CDR3 protein. The data hold fewer than 250,000 distinct CDR3 sequences, with about 7% observed a single time. The same data also contributed to another study, on yellow fever vaccine responses in identical twins.

Specimen: memory (CD45RO+) T cells sorted from blood. These receptor sequences come from a woman under 30 in good health. Both conserved end residues are part of each CDR3.

j_call v_call cdr3_aa
TRBJ2-2 TRBV24-1 CATSISGQTNTGELFF
TRBJ2-2 TRBV10-1 CASSRGSPTGELFF
TRBJ1-6 TRBV6-5 CASSSGSYNSPLHF
TRBJ1-2 TRBV6-1 CASSLYTDYGYTF
TRBJ2-1 TRBV20-1 CSAGSSGNINEQFF
TRBJ2-3 TRBV2 CASSPLGQSTDTQYF
TRBJ2-1 TRBV18 CASSRTGTNNEQFF
TRBJ2-4 TRBV4-2 CASSQDWDSKNIQYF
TRBJ2-2 TRBV20-1 CSASLTSGRAGELFF
TRBJ1-2 TRBV20-1 CSASHGYTF
TRBJ2-1 TRBV2 CASGGRDTYNEQFF
TRBJ2-5 TRBV7-8 CASSYAGFQETQYF